This T cell receptor (beta chain) was sequenced during a study of molecular identifiers for immune sequencing clone quantification. Overall study findings and caveats: Under 1% of molecules in naive cells, but over 98% of effector molecules, belonged to clones above 20 RNA copies.

This clonotype was seen ten or more times. Antigen: not known. Trimming pared 0 bases from V and 0 bases from J, leaving 9 bases between. The CDR3 length is 15 residues. Germline loops: CDR1 SGHVS, CDR2 FNYEAQ. The use of previously described methods and listed TCR primers produced the bulk TCR libraries. TCRdb itself ran the PCR reads through MiXCR, one entry per CDR3 protein. The profile shows about 320,000 distinct CDR3 sequences, roughly a quarter of them singletons. Construction of naive CD8 libraries employed roughly 20,000 to 1,100,000 sorted cells together with 10%, 30% or 50% RNA. Sorting defined naive CD8 T cells as CD8+CD4-CCR7+CD45RA+.

The source material was naive CD8+ T cells from blood, with Jurkat cell RNA spiked in. Subset described: FACS-sorted CD8+CD4-CCR7+CD45RA+ naive T cells. The sequence came from a human donor in good health. Some libraries in this study had Jurkat cell RNA spiked in. V and J are TRBV7-6 and TRBJ2-7; TRBD2 might be the D (6 bases). This CDR3 reads CASSLAHGSSYEQYF. CDR3 DNA sequence: TGTGCCAGCAGCTTAGCCCACGGGAGCTCCTACGAGCAGTACTTC.